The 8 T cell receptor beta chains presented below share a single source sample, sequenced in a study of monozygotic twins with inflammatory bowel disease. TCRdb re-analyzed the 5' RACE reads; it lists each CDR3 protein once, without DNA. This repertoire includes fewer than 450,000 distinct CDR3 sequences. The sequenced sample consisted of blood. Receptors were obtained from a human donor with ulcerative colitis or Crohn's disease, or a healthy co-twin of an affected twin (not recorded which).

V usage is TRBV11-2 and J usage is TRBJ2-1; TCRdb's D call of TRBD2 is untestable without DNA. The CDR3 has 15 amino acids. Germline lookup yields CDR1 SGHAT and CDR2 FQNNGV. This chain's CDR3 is CASSTVKRGFREQFF.

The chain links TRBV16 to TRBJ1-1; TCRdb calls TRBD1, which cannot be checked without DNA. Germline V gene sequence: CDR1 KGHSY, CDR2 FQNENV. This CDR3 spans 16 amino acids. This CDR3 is CASSSSRQGKDTEASF. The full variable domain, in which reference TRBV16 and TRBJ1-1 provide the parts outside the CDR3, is GEEVAQTPKHLVRGEGQKAKLYCAPIKGHSYVFWYQQVLKNEFKFLISFQNENVFDETGMPKERFSAKCLPNSPCSLEIQATKLEDSAVYFCASSSSRQGKDTEASFGQGTRLTVV.

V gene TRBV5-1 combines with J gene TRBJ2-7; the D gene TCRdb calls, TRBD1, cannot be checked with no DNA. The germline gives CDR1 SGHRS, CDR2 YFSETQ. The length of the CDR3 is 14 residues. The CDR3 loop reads CASSSRDGYYEQYF.

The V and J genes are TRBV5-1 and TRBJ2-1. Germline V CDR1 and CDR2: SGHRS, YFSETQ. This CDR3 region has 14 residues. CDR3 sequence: CASSLPGSHNEQFF.

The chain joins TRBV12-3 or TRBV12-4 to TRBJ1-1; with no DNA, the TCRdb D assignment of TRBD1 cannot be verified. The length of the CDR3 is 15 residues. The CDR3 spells CASSPRDRGGTEAFF.

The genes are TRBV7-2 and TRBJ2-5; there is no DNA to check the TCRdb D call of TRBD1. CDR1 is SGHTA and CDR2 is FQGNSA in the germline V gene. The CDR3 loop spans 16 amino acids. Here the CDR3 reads CASSFAATIGGETQYF.

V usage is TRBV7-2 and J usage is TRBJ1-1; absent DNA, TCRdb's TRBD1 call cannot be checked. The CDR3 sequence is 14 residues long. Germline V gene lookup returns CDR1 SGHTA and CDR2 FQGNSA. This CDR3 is CASSLVLAGEEAFF.

The chain's CDR3 is CASSPSGADEKLFF. The J gene is TRBJ1-4, the V gene TRBV18. Germline V lookup: CDR1 KGHSH, CDR2 LQKENI. The CDR3 length is 14 residues.